This TCR beta chain appears in the sequencing data of a study of identical twins. Unique molecular identifiers were present on cDNA, and template switching added a universal primer site. TCRdb used MiXCR to reprocess the 5' RACE reads, holding one entry per CDR3 protein. The sample holds some 500,000 distinct CDR3 sequences, roughly an eighth seen once. Findings and caveats of the study: Carriage of fewer insertions was seen in abundant cord blood beta clonotypes, whereas memory repertoires showed none. Conclusions were drawn cross-sectionally by statistical analysis, without following the same donors.

A word on this clonotype: Its antigen remains unknown.

V trimming: 6 bases; J trimming: 2 bases; junction bases outside the gene matches: 2. The CDR3 is 13 residues long. The germline CDR1 and CDR2 sequences are MDHEN and SYDVKM. These data were also filed under a second study, of yellow fever vaccine responses in identical twins.

Sequencing was performed on CD4+ T cells sorted from blood. The source of this sequence is a young woman in good health. The chain carries TRBV28 and TRBJ2-5; 8 bases are a match to TRBD1. The CDR3 here is CASRDRAQETQYF. The CDR3 coding sequence is TGTGCCAGCAGGGACAGGGCACAAGAGACCCAGTACTTC.